A single sample gave rise to the 10 T cell receptor beta chains below, sequenced in a study of blood T cell repertoires in COVID-19. Assay: immunoSEQ multiplex PCR; the TCRdb copy retains only in-frame clones and omits some. This table holds tens of thousands of clones, 84% found once. Sequencing was done on a sample of peripheral blood. These TCRs come from a man aged 50 to 60 with acute or convalescent COVID-19.

The chain is built from TRBV5-6 and TRBJ1-1, with 9 bases identical to TRBD1. V trimming: 0 bases; J trimming: 14 bases; junction bases outside the gene matches: 11. The CDR3 extends over 14 amino acids. The germline V gene encodes CDR1 SGHDT and CDR2 YYEEEE. DNA for the CDR3: TGTGCCAGCAGCTTGGGAGAAACAGGGGGCATTTGGTTCTTT. Translated, it gives CASSLGETGGIWFF.

The J gene is TRBJ2-7, the V gene TRBV12-3 or TRBV12-4; a weak D match, TRBD2 (6 bases). The CDR3 spans 13 residues. Trimming removed 1 base from V and 9 bases from J, with 13 bases in between. Written as DNA, the CDR3 is TGTGCCAGCAGTTTAGGCCTACTCGGGAGGCAGTACTTC. This sequence encodes CASSLGLLGRQYF.

The chain has TRBV5-1 and TRBJ1-1, with D possibly being TRBD1 (5 bases). Trimming pared 3 bases from V and 6 bases from J, leaving 15 bases between. Looked up from germline, CDR1 is SGHRS and CDR2 is YFSETQ. The CDR3 has 14 amino acids. DNA for the CDR3: TGCGCCAGCAGCTATGTACAGGTCGACCCTGAAGCTTTCTTT. Its translation: CASSYVQVDPEAFF.

This chain connects TRBV6-1 to TRBJ1-5; no reliable D call. The CDR3 contains 13 residues. V was pared by 1 base and J by 5 bases, with 6 bases between. Looked up from germline, CDR1 is MNHNS and CDR2 is SASEGT. The CDR3 sequence: CASSEGGYQPQHF. For the CDR3, the DNA is TGTGCCAGCAGTGAAGGCGGTTATCAGCCCCAGCATTTT.

In DNA form, the CDR3 reads TGTGCCACCAGTGACAGGGAAGCTTTCTTT. Translating it yields CATSDREAFF. This rearrangement joins TRBV24-1 to TRBJ1-1; D is undetermined. Germline values: CDR1 KGHDR, CDR2 SFDVKD. The CDR3 has 10 residues. V lost 4 bases and J 8 bases, leaving 4 bases between the germline ends.

This rearrangement joins TRBV5-4 to TRBJ1-1, with 7 bases identical to TRBD1. The CDR3 runs to 15 residues. Trimming took 0 bases from V and 0 from J; bases not matched to a gene: 2. The germline CDR1 and CDR2 sequences are SGHNT and YYREEE (reference sequence). The CDR3 loop is CASSLDGTVNTEAFF. CDR3 nucleotides: TGTGCCAGCAGCTTGGACGGGACAGTGAACACTGAAGCTTTCTTT.

The chain couples TRBV5-1 to TRBJ1-1, with D maybe TRBD1 (6 bases). CDR3 size: 14 residues. V was trimmed by 6 bases and J by 0 bases, leaving 12 bases between them. Germline lookup yields CDR1 SGHRS and CDR2 YFSETQ. The CDR3 DNA follows: TGCGCCAGCAATCCAGGGGTGGTGAACACTGAAGCTTTCTTT. Its protein is CASNPGVVNTEAFF.

The chain couples TRBV19 to TRBJ1-6; the match to TRBD1 covers 10 bases. There are 14 residues in the CDR3. Trimming took 5 bases from V and 10 from J; bases not matched to a gene: 5. CDR1 and CDR2 from the germline V gene are LNHDA and SQIVND (reference sequence). The CDR3 coding sequence is TGTGCCAGTAGTGTCGGACAGGGGGGATCACCCCTCCACTTT. Amino acids: CASSVGQGGSPLHF.

The V gene is TRBV19, the J gene TRBJ2-5; 9 bases agree with TRBD1. With 6 bases clipped from V and 4 bases from J, the junction kept 6 bases outside the gene matches. The CDR3 is 14 amino acids. Germline V CDR1 and CDR2: LNHDA, SQIVND (reference sequence). This CDR3 reads CASRTTGGGETQYF. CDR3 nucleotides: TGTGCCAGTAGAACAACAGGGGGCGGAGAGACCCAGTACTTC.

The J gene is TRBJ2-3, the V gene TRBV9, with D possibly matching TRBD1 (5 bases). The CDR3 runs 14 residues. With 0 bases removed from V and 1 base from J, the gap between germline ends came to 6 bases. Germline V gene sequence: CDR1 SGDLS, CDR2 YYNGEE. CDR3 residues: CASSVEGGTDTQYF. For the CDR3, the DNA is TGTGCCAGCAGCGTAGAAGGGGGCACAGATACGCAGTATTTT.